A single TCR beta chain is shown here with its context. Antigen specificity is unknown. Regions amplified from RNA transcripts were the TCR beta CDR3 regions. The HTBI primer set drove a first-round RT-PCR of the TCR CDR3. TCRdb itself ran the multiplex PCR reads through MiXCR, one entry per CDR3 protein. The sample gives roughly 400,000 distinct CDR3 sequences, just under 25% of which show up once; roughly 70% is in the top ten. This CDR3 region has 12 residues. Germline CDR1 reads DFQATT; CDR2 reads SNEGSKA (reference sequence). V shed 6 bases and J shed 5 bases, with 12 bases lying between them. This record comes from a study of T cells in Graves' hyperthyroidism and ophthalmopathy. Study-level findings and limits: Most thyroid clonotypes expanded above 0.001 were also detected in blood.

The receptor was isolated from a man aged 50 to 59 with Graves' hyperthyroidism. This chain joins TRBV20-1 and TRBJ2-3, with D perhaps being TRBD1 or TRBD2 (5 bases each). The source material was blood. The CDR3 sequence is CSAPAGRDTQYF. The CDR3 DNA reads TGCAGTGCCCCAGCAGGGAGAGATACGCAGTATTTT.